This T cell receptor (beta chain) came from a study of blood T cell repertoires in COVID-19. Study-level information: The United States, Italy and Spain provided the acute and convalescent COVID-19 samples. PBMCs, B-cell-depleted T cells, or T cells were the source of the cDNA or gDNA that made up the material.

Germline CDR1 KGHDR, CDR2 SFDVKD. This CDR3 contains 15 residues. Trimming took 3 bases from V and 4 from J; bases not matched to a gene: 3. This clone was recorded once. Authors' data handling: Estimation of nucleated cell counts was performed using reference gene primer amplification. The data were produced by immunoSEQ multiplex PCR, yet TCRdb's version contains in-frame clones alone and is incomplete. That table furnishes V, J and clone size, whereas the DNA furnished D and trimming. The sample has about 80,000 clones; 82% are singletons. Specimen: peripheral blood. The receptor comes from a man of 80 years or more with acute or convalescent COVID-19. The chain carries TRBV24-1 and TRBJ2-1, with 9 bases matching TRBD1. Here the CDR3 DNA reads TGTGCCACCAGTGATGCCGGGACAGGGTACAATGAGCAGTTCTTC. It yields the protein CATSDAGTGYNEQFF.